Listed here are 21 T cell receptor beta chains from one sample, sequenced in a study of OX40 agonist ivuxolimab in advanced cancers. Assay used: immunoSEQ multiplex PCR; TCRdb lists only in-frame clones, some missing. The data contain 100,000 to 150,000 clones, 75% to 95% of them singletons. The specimen was CD4+ or CD8+ T cells sorted from blood, collected in a trial of the OX40 agonist ivuxolimab. These receptors were collected from an adult with an advanced solid tumor such as melanoma, head and neck, liver or kidney cancer.

The rearrangement joins TRBV7-9 to TRBJ1-1; no clear D gene. V shed 5 bases and J shed 3 bases, with 10 bases lying between them. This CDR3 is 13 amino acids long. The germline gives CDR1 SEHNR, CDR2 FQNEAQ (reference sequence). The CDR3 DNA sequence: TGTGCCAGCAGCATACAAGGAGACACTGAAGCTTTCTTT. This encodes CASSIQGDTEAFF.

This clone was recorded only once. The chain combines TRBV7-8 with TRBJ1-1; a possible D gene is TRBD1 (6 bases). V was clipped by 7 bases and J by 4 bases, with 19 bases between them. The CDR3 extends over 15 amino acids. Germline-derived CDR1 and CDR2 are SGHVS and FQNEAQ. As DNA, the CDR3 is TGTGCCAGCACTCAATACGGAGGGGGAGGCACTGAAGCTTTCTTT. Its translation is CASTQYGGGGTEAFF.

The V call is TRBV2, the J call TRBJ2-5, with D possibly being TRBD1 or TRBD2 (5 bases each). The CDR3 is made up of 14 amino acids. Trimming removed 6 bases from V and 0 bases from J, with 11 bases in between. CDR1 and CDR2 (germline): SNHLY, FYNNEI. CDR3 region: CASRGDGNQETQYF. For the CDR3, the DNA is TGTGCCAGCAGGGGGGATGGCAACCAAGAGACCCAGTACTTC.

CDR3 nucleotide sequence: TGTGCCAGCAGTTTATCCTCCTCTGGCTCCTACAATGAGCAGTTCTTC. Its translation is CASSLSSSGSYNEQFF. The chain couples TRBV28 to TRBJ2-1; unclear D gene. Per the germline V gene, CDR1 is MDHEN and CDR2 is SYDVKM. This CDR3 spans 16 amino acids. The ends were cut back, 1 base at V and 0 bases at J, with 10 bases in the middle.

The gene calls are TRBV6-5 and TRBJ1-5; TRBD1 agrees at 7 bases. The V gene's germline CDR1 is MNHEY and CDR2 SVGAGI. J lost 0 bases, V lost 8 bases, and 1 base had no gene match. The CDR3 runs to 13 residues. CDR3 nucleotide sequence: TGTGCCAGCCGACAGGGTAGCAATCAGCCCCAGCATTTT. Protein sequence: CASRQGSNQPQHF.

The chain couples TRBV30 to TRBJ2-7, with a tentative D call TRBD2 (5 bases). The CDR3 covers 14 residues. Germline loops: CDR1 GTSNPN, CDR2 SVGIG (reference sequence). With 3 bases removed from V and 6 bases from J, the gap between germline ends came to 18 bases. The CDR3: CAWSAPGTWGEQYF. CDR3 DNA: TGTGCCTGGAGCGCCCCGGGAACATGGGGCGAGCAGTACTTC.

CDR3 sequence: CAWTSGLNTEAFF. CDR3 DNA sequence: TGTGCCTGGACCTCCGGCCTGAACACTGAAGCTTTCTTT. The chain is built from TRBV30 and TRBJ1-1, with D unclear. The CDR3 has 13 amino acids. Between the trimmed V and J ends, which lost 4 bases and 0 bases, there was a span of 9 bases. The germline V gene has CDR1 GTSNPN and CDR2 SVGIG (reference sequence). The full variable domain, with the rest looked up from reference TRBV30 and TRBJ1-1, is SQTIHQWPATLVQPVGSPLSLECTVEGTSNPNLYWYRQAAGRGLQLLFYSVGIGQISSEVPQNLSASRPQDRQFILSSKKLLLSDSGFYLCAWTSGLNTEAFFGQGTRLTVV.

J is TRBJ2-5 and V is TRBV18; the D gene is possibly TRBD2 (5 bases). Germline-derived CDR1 and CDR2 are KGHSH and LQKENI. Trimming took off 4 bases at V and 5 bases at J, with 11 bases between the two ends. CDR3 length: 13 residues. Here the CDR3 DNA reads TGTGCCAGCTCACTTCTGAGGGATGAGACCCAGTACTTC. Protein: CASSLLRDETQYF.

The chain couples TRBV19 to TRBJ2-1; 12 nucleotides align to TRBD2. J lost 6 bases, V lost 6 bases, and 0 bases had no gene match. The germline CDR1 and CDR2 sequences are LNHDA and SQIVND (reference sequence). This CDR3 is built from 13 residues. This CDR3 reads CASRLAGGNEQFF. The CDR3 nucleotides are TGTGCCAGTAGACTAGCGGGAGGCAATGAGCAGTTCTTC.

The V and J genes are TRBV28 and TRBJ1-3, with TRBD1 matching 7 bases. V shed 7 bases and J 0 bases; nucleotides not matched to a gene: 9. CDR3 size: 16 residues. Germline V lookup: CDR1 MDHEN, CDR2 SYDVKM. The CDR3, as DNA: TGTGCCAGCACCGCGACAGGGCCCCCCTCTGGAAACACCATATATTTT. This translates into CASTATGPPSGNTIYF.

Only a few counts were recorded for this clone. The rearrangement joins TRBV18 to TRBJ1-2; D is unresolved. Per germline, CDR1 KGHSH and CDR2 LQKENI. Trimming removed 4 bases from V and 3 bases from J, with 15 bases in between. This CDR3 has 15 amino acids. In DNA, the CDR3 is TGTGCCAGCTCACGGGGAAGGGAGGAAGACTATGGCTACACCTTC. This sequence encodes CASSRGREEDYGYTF.

Here the CDR3 DNA reads TGTGCCAGCAGCCCCGGGACTAGCGGATGGGGAGATACGCAGTATTTT. Amino acids: CASSPGTSGWGDTQYF. The genes are TRBV6-6 and TRBJ2-3, with 11 bases lining up with TRBD2. Germline V gives CDR1 MNHNY, CDR2 SVGAGI (reference sequence). The CDR3 contains 16 residues. V lost 6 bases to trimming and J lost 5 bases; unmatched junction nucleotides: 10.

This clone was found once. The rearrangement links TRBV7-3 to TRBJ2-3; D unresolved. This CDR3 region has 16 residues. Trimming removed 3 bases from V and 2 bases from J, with 15 bases in between. Germline CDR1 and CDR2: SGHTA and FQGTGA. Written as DNA, the CDR3 is TGTGCCAGCAGCTTCTCTAACGGAGCACTCACAGATACGCAGTATTTT. It is translated as CASSFSNGALTDTQYF.

This clone was seen just once. J is TRBJ2-3 and V is TRBV7-6, with TRBD1 matching 7 bases. Germline V gives CDR1 SGHVS, CDR2 FNYEAQ. CDR3 size: 16 residues. The V gene end was trimmed by 5 bases and the J gene end by 1 base; junction bases not matched to a gene: 9. CDR3 sequence: CASSPRQGVGTDTQYF. The CDR3 nucleotides read TGTGCCAGCAGCCCCCGACAGGGTGTGGGCACAGATACGCAGTATTTT.

Points on this clone: The sample holds other DNA sequences that translate to the same CDR3. The V gene is TRBV20-1, the J gene TRBJ2-7; D is ambiguous. The CDR3 contains 11 residues. The V gene's germline CDR1 is DFQATT and CDR2 SNEGSKA (reference sequence). V gave up 2 bases and J gave up 3 bases, with 5 bases separating them. The CDR3 loop reads CSARRSYEQYF. The CDR3 nucleotides are TGCAGTGCTAGACGGAGCTACGAGCAGTACTTC.

This chain links TRBV28 with TRBJ2-7; unclear D gene. Trimming removed 6 bases at V and 3 bases at J, with 12 bases between. Germline assignment: CDR1 MDHEN and CDR2 SYDVKM. This CDR3 has 13 residues. In nucleotides, the CDR3 is TGTGCCAGCAGAGGAGTTTCGGGCTACGAGCAGTACTTC. It encodes CASRGVSGYEQYF.

This clone occurred once. The chain carries TRBV7-2 and TRBJ2-7; D possibly corresponds to TRBD2 (5 bases). Germline CDR1 SGHTA, CDR2 FQGNSA. V dropped 7 bases and J dropped 2 bases, with 24 bases sitting between them. The CDR3 totals 17 residues. The CDR3 loop is CASNHPSSGGRAYEQYF. CDR3 DNA: TGTGCCAGCAACCATCCCTCTAGTGGCGGGCGCGCCTACGAGCAGTACTTC.

The chain uses TRBV5-1 and TRBJ2-2; 11 nucleotides align to TRBD2. With 5 bases clipped from V and 15 bases from J, the junction kept 21 bases outside the gene matches. The CDR3 length is 17 residues. CDR1 and CDR2 from the germline V gene are SGHRS and YFSETQ. The CDR3 bases are TGCGCCAGCAGACCCGGGACTAGCGGCCTTGGAGGGGGAATTGTGTTTTTT. Translating gives CASRPGTSGLGGGIVFF.

V and J are TRBV6-5 and TRBJ2-5; TRBD2 agrees at 13 bases. The CDR3 length is 14 residues. J gave up 5 bases and V 5 bases, and 2 bases lay outside the gene matches. Germline-derived CDR1 and CDR2 are MNHEY and SVGAGI. CDR3: CASSALAGGETQYF. CDR3 in DNA: TGTGCCAGCAGTGCACTAGCGGGAGGGGAGACCCAGTACTTC.

This chain links TRBV4-3 with TRBJ2-3, with D hard to call. Trimming shortened V by 5 bases and J by 11 bases, and 20 bases separated the two germline ends. The CDR3 has 14 amino acids. The germline CDR1 and CDR2 sequences are LGHNA and YSLEER. CDR3 in amino acids: CASSATFARNKQYF. CDR3 sequence (DNA): TGCGCCAGCAGCGCCACCTTCGCGCGGAATAAGCAGTATTTT.

The chain is built from TRBV10-2 and TRBJ2-7; the D is unclear. The V and J ends lost 2 bases and 0 bases respectively, with 11 bases between them. CDR1 WSHSY and CDR2 SAAADI come from the germline V gene. The length of the CDR3 is 15 residues. The CDR3 bases are TGCGCCAGCAGTGAGCCCCGGATCCTCTCCTACGAGCAGTACTTC. Residues: CASSEPRILSYEQYF.